This T cell receptor (beta chain) was identified in a study of blood T cells in healthy people across ages. Whole-study findings and limits: Age showed a roughly linear inverse relationship with TCR beta diversity per million T cells.

This clonotype was seen a handful of times. The antigen remains unidentified. No fewer than 7 million PBMCs went into each sample. It was with a sample-barcoded 5' primer and a J-beta primer mix that a second PCR of roughly 7 to 11 cycles was run. Researchers report that a template-switch adaptor with 12 random nucleotides tagged each cDNA molecule. Each CDR3 protein is one row after TCRdb ran MiXCR on the 5' RACE reads. This sample has some 730,000 distinct CDR3 sequences, with 22% found just once. The ends were cut back, 6 bases at V and 7 bases at J, with 10 bases in the middle. The CDR3 totals 11 residues.

The chain links TRBV12-3 or TRBV12-4 to TRBJ2-7; D may match TRBD1 or TRBD2 (5 bases each). The origin of this receptor is a man aged 70 or older in good health. Sequencing was carried out using blood. The CDR3 reads CASSRGAEQYF. DNA of the CDR3: TGTGCCAGCAGCCGAGGGGCGGAGCAGTACTTC.